The clone carrying this T cell receptor beta chain was seen many times. This sample was taken from a study of breast tumors, draining lymph nodes, adjacent tissues. TCRdb re-called the multiplex PCR reads through MiXCR, storing one row per CDR3 protein. The repertoire holds 190,000 or so distinct CDR3 sequences, with 31% as singletons. Germline values: CDR1 GTSNPN, CDR2 SVGIG (reference sequence). The V end lost 4 bases, the J end lost 4 bases, and 16 bases lay between the germline ends. The CDR3 runs to 14 residues. Axillary draining lymph nodes of breast cancer patients supplied the node samples. The rearrangement uses TRBV30 and TRBJ1-2; D not certain. What was sequenced was axillary lymph node tissue. The receptor's source is a female donor with breast cancer. Some clones in this sample may be carry-over from other donors' samples. The CDR3 is CAWNKGGQSYGYTF. The CDR3 nucleotides are TGTGCCTGGAATAAAGGAGGGCAGAGCTATGGCTACACCTTC.